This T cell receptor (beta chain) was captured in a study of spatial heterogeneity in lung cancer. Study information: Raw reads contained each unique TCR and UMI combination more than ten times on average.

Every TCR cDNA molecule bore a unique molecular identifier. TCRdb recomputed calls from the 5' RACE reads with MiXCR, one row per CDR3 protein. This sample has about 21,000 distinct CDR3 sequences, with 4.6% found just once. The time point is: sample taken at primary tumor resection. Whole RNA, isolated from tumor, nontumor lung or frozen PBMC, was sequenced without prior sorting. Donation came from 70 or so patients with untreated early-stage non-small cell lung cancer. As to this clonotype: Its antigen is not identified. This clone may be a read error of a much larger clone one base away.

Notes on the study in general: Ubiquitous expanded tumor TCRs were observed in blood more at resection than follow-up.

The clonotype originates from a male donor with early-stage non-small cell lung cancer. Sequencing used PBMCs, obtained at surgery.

CDR3 in amino acids: CANSPGQSTDTQYF. CDR3 DNA sequence: TGTGCCAACAGTCCGGGACAGAGCACAGATACGCAGTATTTT. V gene TRBV6-4 combines with J gene TRBJ2-3; TRBD1 matches at 7 bases. CDR3 length: 14 residues. CDR1 and CDR2 (germline): MRHNA, SNTAGT.